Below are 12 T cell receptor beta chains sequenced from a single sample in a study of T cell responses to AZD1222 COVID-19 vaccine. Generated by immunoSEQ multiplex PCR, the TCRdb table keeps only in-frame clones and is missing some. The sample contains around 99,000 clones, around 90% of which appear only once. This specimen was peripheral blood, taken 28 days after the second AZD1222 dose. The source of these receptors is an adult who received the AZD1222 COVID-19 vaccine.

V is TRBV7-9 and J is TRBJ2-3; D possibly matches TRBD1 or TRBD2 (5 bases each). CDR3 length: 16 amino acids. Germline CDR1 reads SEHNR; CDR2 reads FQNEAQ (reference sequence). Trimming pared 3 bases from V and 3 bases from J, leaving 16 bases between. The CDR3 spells CASSLGVRVETDTQYF. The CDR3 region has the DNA TGTGCCAGCAGCTTGGGGGTGCGGGTTGAGACAGATACGCAGTATTTT.

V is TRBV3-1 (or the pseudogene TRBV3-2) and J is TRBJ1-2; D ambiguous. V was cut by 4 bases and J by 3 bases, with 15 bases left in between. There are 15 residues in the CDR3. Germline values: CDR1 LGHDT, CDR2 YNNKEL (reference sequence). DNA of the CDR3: TGTGCCAGCAGCCGTACTCTGTGGGAGGACTATGGCTACACCTTC. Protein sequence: CASSRTLWEDYGYTF.

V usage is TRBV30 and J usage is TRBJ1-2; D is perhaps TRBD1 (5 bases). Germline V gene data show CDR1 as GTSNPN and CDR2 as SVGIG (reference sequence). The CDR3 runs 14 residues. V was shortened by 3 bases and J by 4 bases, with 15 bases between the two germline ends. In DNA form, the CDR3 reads TGTGCCTGGAGGGCTAAAGGGGTCATCTATGGCTACACCTTC. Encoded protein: CAWRAKGVIYGYTF.

The CDR3 protein is CASSDRGEQYF. CDR3 nucleotides: TGTGCCAGCAGTGACAGGGGCGAGCAGTACTTC. The chain combines TRBV27 with TRBJ2-7, with 8 bases lining up with TRBD1. The V gene's germline CDR1 is MNHEY and CDR2 SMNVEV (reference sequence). V was clipped by 5 bases and J by 6 bases; unmatched bases: 0. This CDR3 region has 11 residues.

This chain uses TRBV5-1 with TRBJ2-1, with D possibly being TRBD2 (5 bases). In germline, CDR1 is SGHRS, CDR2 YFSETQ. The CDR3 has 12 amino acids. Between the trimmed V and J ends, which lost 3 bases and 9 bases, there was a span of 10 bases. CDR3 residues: CASSWNSAEQFF. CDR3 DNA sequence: TGCGCCAGCAGCTGGAATAGCGCTGAGCAGTTCTTC. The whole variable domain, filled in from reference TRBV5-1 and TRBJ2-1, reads KAGVTQTPRYLIKTRGQQVTLSCSPISGHRSVSWYQQTPGQGLQFLFEYFSETQRNKGNFPGRFSGRQFSNSRSEMNVSTLELGDSALYLCASSWNSAEQFFGPGTRLTVL.

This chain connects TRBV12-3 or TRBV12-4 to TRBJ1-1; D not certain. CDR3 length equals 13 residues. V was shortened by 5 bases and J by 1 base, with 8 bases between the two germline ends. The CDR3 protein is CASSLSGNTEAFF. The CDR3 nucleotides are TGTGCCAGCAGTCTCTCAGGGAACACTGAAGCTTTCTTT.

The CDR3 nucleotides are TGTGCCAGCAGTTGGTTACAGGGAGCGAATTCACCCCTCCACTTT. As protein: CASSWLQGANSPLHF. The chain recombines TRBV6-5 with TRBJ1-6, with D tentatively TRBD1 (6 bases). The CDR3 consists of 15 residues. V lost 4 bases to trimming and J lost 7 bases, with 14 bases between them. Per germline, CDR1 MNHEY and CDR2 SVGAGI.

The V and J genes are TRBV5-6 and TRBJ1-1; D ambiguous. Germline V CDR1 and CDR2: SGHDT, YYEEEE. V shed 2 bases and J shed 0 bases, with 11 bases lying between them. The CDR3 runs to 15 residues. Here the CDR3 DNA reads TGTGCCAGCAGCTTTGAAACGGGTTTGAACACTGAAGCTTTCTTT. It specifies CASSFETGLNTEAFF.

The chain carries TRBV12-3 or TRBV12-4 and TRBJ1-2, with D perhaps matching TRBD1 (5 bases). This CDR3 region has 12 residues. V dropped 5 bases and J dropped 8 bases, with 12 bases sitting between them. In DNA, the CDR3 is TGTGCCAGCAGTGACCCCAGGGACGGCTACACCTTC. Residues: CASSDPRDGYTF.

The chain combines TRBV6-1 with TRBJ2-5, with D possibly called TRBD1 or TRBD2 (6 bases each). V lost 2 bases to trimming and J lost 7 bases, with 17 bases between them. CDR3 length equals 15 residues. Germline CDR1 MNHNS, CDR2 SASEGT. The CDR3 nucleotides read TGTGCCAGCAGTGAACTCGGGGGCAGGGGTGCGACCCAGTACTTC. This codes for CASSELGGRGATQYF.

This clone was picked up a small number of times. This CDR3 is CASSYRETYNEQFF. In nucleotides, the CDR3 is TGTGCCAGCAGTTACAGGGAGACATACAATGAGCAGTTCTTC. The chain recombines TRBV6-5 with TRBJ2-1, with D perhaps TRBD2 (5 bases). This CDR3 comprises 14 residues. Trimming shortened V by 2 bases and J by 4 bases, and 9 bases separated the two germline ends. Germline CDR1 MNHEY, CDR2 SVGAGI.

Written as DNA, the CDR3 is TGTGCCAGCAGCTCCGGACTAGCGGTAGATACGCAGTATTTT. Residues: CASSSGLAVDTQYF. This chain links TRBV7-2 with TRBJ2-3; 10 positions agree with TRBD2. CDR1 is SGHTA and CDR2 is FQGNSA in the germline V gene. The ends lost 4 bases at V and 5 bases at J; junction bases unmatched: 3. This CDR3 has 14 residues.